This paragraph reports one T cell receptor beta chain. As yet, its antigen is unknown. The PCR ran on 60 Vbeta and 13 Jbeta primers. TCRdb's copy holds only in-frame clones and misses some; the assay was immunoSEQ multiplex PCR. This sample has more than 130,000 clones, with roughly four fifths found just once. The CDR3 is 12 amino acids. Germline CDR1 reads MNHEY; CDR2 reads SVGAGI. V was pared by 5 bases and J by 8 bases, with 10 bases between. This record belongs to a study of cytomegalovirus exposure and HLA in healthy donors. General observations from the study: It was reported that TCR beta sequences correctly inferred the HLA-A and HLA-B alleles for most subjects. With DRB1 most and HLA-C fewest, TCR association rates differed between HLA loci in a later analysis.

The chain uses TRBV6-5 and TRBJ1-5, with a possible D match to TRBD1 (5 bases). The material sequenced was PBMCs. This clonotype was obtained from a woman in her fifties or sixties in good health and CMV-seronegative. The CDR3 coding sequence is TGTGCCAGCAGTCCCGGGGGGGAGCCCCAGCATTTT. This codes for CASSPGGEPQHF.